The rows below give T cell receptor beta chains drawn from one sample of a study of blood T cell repertoires in COVID-19. The protocol was immunoSEQ multiplex PCR, while the TCRdb copy is restricted to in-frame clones and leaves out a portion. The data contain around 240,000 clones, about 83% of them seen just once; the ten biggest clones take up approximately 7%. Sequences were obtained from peripheral blood. The receptors were sampled from a woman aged 45-60 years with acute or convalescent COVID-19. Each CDR3 is given with its conserved first and last residue. A D gene is named only where the DNA matches it firmly. Rows may omit the clone size; those that give it use once, few, many or a size class.

CASSPDSVYGYTF	TGTGCCAGCAGTCCCGATTCGGTCTATGGCTACACCTTC	-	13	TRBV28	TRBJ1-2	-
CASSLTRGTDTQYF	TGCGCCAGCAGCCTGACACGCGGCACAGATACGCAGTATTTT	-	14	TRBV5-1	TRBJ2-3	-
CASSDWSGGRYEQYF	TGTGCCAGCAGCGATTGGTCCGGTGGTCGGTACGAGCAGTACTTC	-	15	TRBV25-1	TRBJ2-7	-
CASSTDRGNSPLHF	TGTGCCAGCAGTACGGACAGGGGGAATTCACCCCTCCACTTT	-	14	TRBV12-1	TRBJ1-6	-
CASRLVAGELFF	TGTGCCAGCAGACTAGTCGCCGGGGAGCTGTTTTTT	-	12	TRBV2	TRBJ2-2	-
CASSYSKAQGKKLFF	TGTGCCAGCAGTTACTCTAAGGCACAGGGAAAAAAACTGTTTTTT	-	15	TRBV6-5	TRBJ1-4	-
CASSQGIAGGVHEQFF	TGTGCCAGCAGCCAAGGCATAGCGGGAGGGGTTCATGAGCAGTTCTTC	TRBD2	16	TRBV3-1/TRBV3-2	TRBJ2-1	-
CSVLTESSGNTIYF	TGCAGCGTACTGACAGAGAGCTCTGGAAACACCATATATTTT	-	14	TRBV29-1	TRBJ1-3	-
CASSERQRGNQPQHF	TGTGCCAGCAGTGAACGGCAGCGCGGCAATCAGCCCCAGCATTTT	-	15	TRBV6-1	TRBJ1-5	-
CASSETGTGEAFF	TGTGCCAGCAGTGAAACAGGGACAGGGGAAGCTTTCTTT	TRBD1	13	TRBV2	TRBJ1-1	-
CASSYRQGETEAFF	TGTGCCAGCAGTTACCGACAGGGAGAAACTGAAGCTTTCTTT	TRBD1	14	TRBV6-5	TRBJ1-1	-
CASSVAAGLGDTQYF	TGTGCCAGCAGCGTAGCGGCAGGGCTGGGTGATACGCAGTATTTT	-	15	TRBV9	TRBJ2-3	-
CASSVEGQVPAGELFF	TGTGCCAGCAGTGTCGAGGGACAGGTCCCAGCCGGGGAGCTGTTTTTT	TRBD1	16	TRBV2	TRBJ2-2	-
CASSQWARRNSYEQYF	TGTGCCAGCAGCCAATGGGCTCGCCGAAACTCCTACGAGCAGTACTTC	-	16	TRBV3-1/TRBV3-2	TRBJ2-7	once
CASSGGTADTQYF	TGTGCCAGCAGTGGAGGGACAGCAGATACGCAGTATTTT	-	13	TRBV12-3/TRBV12-4	TRBJ2-3	-
CASSHLEGASTGELFF	TGTGCCAGCAGCCACCTAGAGGGGGCTTCGACCGGGGAGCTGTTTTTT	TRBD1	16	TRBV7-8	TRBJ2-2	-
CASSLSGANTGELFF	TGCGCCAGCAGCCTTTCGGGGGCGAACACCGGGGAGCTGTTTTTT	-	15	TRBV5-1	TRBJ2-2	-
CASSLTGGGYTEAFF	TGTGCCAGCAGTTTAACCGGGGGGGGTTACACTGAAGCTTTCTTT	-	15	TRBV28	TRBJ1-1	once
CASREGPGRTSTEAFF	TGTGCCAGCAGGGAGGGGCCGGGGCGGACCTCCACTGAAGCTTTCTTT	-	16	TRBV7-6	TRBJ1-1	once
CAWSSPGRHTEAFF	TGTGCCTGGAGTTCCCCGGGGAGACACACTGAAGCTTTCTTT	-	14	TRBV30	TRBJ1-1	-
CAWSESGLNTDTQYF	TGTGCCTGGAGTGAAAGCGGGCTAAACACAGATACGCAGTATTTT	-	15	TRBV30	TRBJ2-3	-
CASSLERGGQETQYF	TGCGCCAGCAGCTTGGAGCGGGGGGGCCAAGAGACCCAGTACTTC	TRBD2	15	TRBV5-1	TRBJ2-5	-
CASKGQDHYLGGYTF	TGTGCCAGCAAGGGACAGGACCACTATTTGGGTGGCTACACCTTC	TRBD1	15	TRBV27	TRBJ1-2	-
CASSPGGGQPQHF	TGTGCCAGTAGTCCAGGGGGCGGTCAGCCCCAGCATTTT	TRBD1	13	TRBV19	TRBJ1-5	-
CASSYSPTGAQPQHF	TGTGCCAGCAGTTACTCTCCCACAGGGGCTCAGCCCCAGCATTTT	TRBD1	15	TRBV6-5	TRBJ1-5	-
CASSPLTLGSYGYTF	TGTGCCAGCAGCCCTCTGACACTCGGGAGCTATGGCTACACCTTC	-	15	TRBV14	TRBJ1-2	few
CASSQDRDGRLSGANVLTF	TGTGCCAGCAGCCAAGATAGGGACGGGAGGTTATCTGGGGCCAACGTCCTGACTTTC	TRBD2	19	TRBV4-2	TRBJ2-6	-
CASSYDRGGIQPQHF	TGTGCCAGCAGTTATGACAGGGGAGGAATTCAGCCCCAGCATTTT	TRBD1	15	TRBV28	TRBJ1-5	-
CASTSGGVFHQPQHF	TGTGCCAGTACCTCGGGGGGGGTCTTTCATCAGCCCCAGCATTTT	-	15	TRBV19	TRBJ1-5	few
CASSLAITLTSGPNEQFF	TGTGCCAGCAGCTTAGCGATCACCCTCACTAGCGGACCAAATGAGCAGTTCTTC	TRBD2	18	TRBV7-8	TRBJ2-1	once
CASSLGDREAGGYTF	TGCGCCAGCAGCTTAGGGGACAGGGAAGCAGGTGGCTACACCTTC	TRBD1	15	TRBV5-1	TRBJ1-2	-
CASSEQGYEQYF	TGTGCCAGCAGTGAACAGGGCTACGAGCAGTACTTC	-	12	TRBV12-3/TRBV12-4	TRBJ2-7	-
CASLQGASKNIQYF	TGTGCCAGTCTACAGGGGGCATCCAAAAACATTCAGTACTTC	TRBD1	14	TRBV2	TRBJ2-4	-
CASSSRQGIEKLFF	TGTGCCAGCAGCTCAAGACAGGGTATTGAAAAACTGTTTTTT	TRBD1	14	TRBV6-5	TRBJ1-4	-
CASSSGFSSYNSPLHF	TGTGCCAGCAGTTCAGGGTTCAGCTCCTATAATTCACCCCTCCACTTT	-	16	TRBV6-6	TRBJ1-6	few
CASSQFTGGTAQHF	TGCGCCAGCAGCCAATTTACAGGGGGCACGGCCCAGCATTTT	TRBD1	14	TRBV4-1	TRBJ1-5	few
CASSLIGSSYEQYF	TGCGCCAGCAGCTTGATAGGGAGCTCCTACGAGCAGTACTTC	-	14	TRBV5-1	TRBJ2-7	-
CASSIRGLAGGPETQYF	TGTGCCAGCAGCATTAGAGGGCTAGCGGGGGGGCCAGAGACCCAGTACTTC	TRBD2	17	TRBV7-9	TRBJ2-5	-
CASSSDPAAGTFDEQFF	TGTGCCAGCAGCTCAGATCCGGCGGCCGGGACATTCGATGAGCAGTTCTTC	-	17	TRBV7-2	TRBJ2-1	-
CATSADRSSYNEQFF	TGTGCCACCAGCGCGGACAGGAGCTCCTACAATGAGCAGTTCTTC	TRBD1	15	TRBV15	TRBJ2-1	-
CAWNTVSGNTIYF	TGTGCCTGGAACACAGTCTCTGGAAACACCATATATTTT	-	13	TRBV30	TRBJ1-3	-
CASSPGLAADNEQFF	TGTGCCAGCAGCCCGGGACTAGCGGCAGACAATGAGCAGTTCTTC	TRBD2	15	TRBV6-5	TRBJ2-1	-
CASSPALNTEAFF	TGTGCCAGCTCACCGGCTTTGAACACTGAAGCTTTCTTT	-	13	TRBV18	TRBJ1-1	-
CSALARLEQFF	TGCAGTGCTCTTGCGCGTCTTGAGCAGTTCTTC	-	11	TRBV20-1	TRBJ2-1	-
CASSWERGGEQYF	TGTGCCAGCAGCTGGGAGAGGGGGGGCGAGCAGTACTTC	-	13	TRBV7-6	TRBJ2-7	many
CASSLEEREGETQYF	TGTGCCAGCAGCTTAGAAGAGCGGGAGGGAGAGACCCAGTACTTC	TRBD2	15	TRBV7-7	TRBJ2-5	-
CASSQTWSNNQPQHF	TGCGCCAGCAGCCAAACATGGAGCAACAATCAGCCCCAGCATTTT	-	15	TRBV4-3	TRBJ1-5	-
CASSPWDRVYGYTF	TGTGCCAGCAGTCCCTGGGACAGGGTCTATGGCTACACCTTC	TRBD1	14	TRBV28	TRBJ1-2	-
CSGKQGTRGEAFF	TGCAGCGGCAAACAGGGGACCCGGGGTGAAGCTTTCTTT	TRBD1	13	TRBV29-1	TRBJ1-1	few
CASSLEARRQPQHF	TGTGCCAGCAGCTTAGAAGCACGCAGGCAGCCCCAGCATTTT	-	14	TRBV7-2	TRBJ1-5	-